Below, 16 T cell receptor beta chains from the same sample are listed, as sequenced in a study of Graves' ophthalmopathy and Graves' hyperthyroidism. Amplified TCR beta CDR3 regions were obtained using RNA transcripts as template. HTBI-primed first-round RT-PCR preceded second-round multiplex PCR. TCRdb recomputed calls from the multiplex PCR reads with MiXCR, one row per CDR3 protein. The profile covers some 160,000 distinct CDR3 sequences, with 39% appearing a single time and less than 9.5% taken by the ten largest. Sequenced material: peripheral blood. These receptors came from a young man with Graves' ophthalmopathy.

This clonotype came up many times. The chain combines TRBV19 with TRBJ1-6; D perhaps matches TRBD1 (5 bases). The CDR3 consists of 15 residues. V shed 5 bases and J shed 8 bases, with 16 bases lying between them. The germline gives CDR1 LNHDA, CDR2 SQIVND (reference sequence). CDR3 protein: CASSVGHGVDSPLHF. The CDR3 DNA follows: TGTGCCAGTAGTGTAGGACATGGGGTTGATTCACCCCTCCACTTT.

This clonotype was found many times. The genes are TRBV20-1 and TRBJ1-2, with 8 bases that match TRBD1. This CDR3 has 13 amino acids. Germline V gene sequence: CDR1 DFQATT, CDR2 SNEGSKA (reference sequence). The ends lost 0 bases at V and 7 bases at J; junction bases unmatched: 4. The CDR3 sequence is CSARDTGGGGYTF. Here the CDR3 DNA reads TGCAGTGCTAGAGATACAGGGGGAGGTGGCTACACCTTC.

This clonotype was recorded at least ten times. The V gene is TRBV2, the J gene TRBJ2-5; 10 nucleotides line up with TRBD1. CDR1 is SNHLY and CDR2 is FYNNEI in the germline V gene. The CDR3 totals 15 residues. The ends lost 6 bases at V and 4 bases at J; junction bases unmatched: 8. The CDR3 DNA reads as TGTGCCAGCAGCCGGGACAGGGGTAATCGAGAGACCCAGTACTTC. It yields the protein CASSRDRGNRETQYF. The whole variable domain, filled in from reference TRBV2 and TRBJ2-5, reads EPEVTQTPSHQVTQMGQEVILRCVPISNHLYFYWYRQILGQKVEFLVSFYNNEISEKSEIFDDQFSVERPDGSNFTLKIRSTKLEDSAMYFCASSRDRGNRETQYFGPGTRLLVL.

This clonotype was observed a few times. The rearrangement uses TRBV5-1 and TRBJ2-7, with no clear D. V was pared by 0 bases and J by 0 bases, with 10 bases between. CDR1 is SGHRS and CDR2 is YFSETQ in the germline V gene. This CDR3 is 15 amino acids long. CDR3 nucleotide sequence: TGCGCCAGCAGCTTGGCTGGGTTGGACTCCTACGAGCAGTACTTC. Its translation is CASSLAGLDSYEQYF.

This chain uses TRBV24-1 with TRBJ1-2, with D tentatively TRBD1 (5 bases). V was shortened by 2 bases and J by 4 bases, with 13 bases between the two germline ends. Germline V gene lookup returns CDR1 KGHDR and CDR2 SFDVKD. CDR3 length: 15 residues. For the CDR3, the DNA is TGTGCCACCAGTGATTCCGACAGCCGCCCCTATGGCTACACCTTC. Residues: CATSDSDSRPYGYTF.

This clonotype was recorded at least ten times. The V call is TRBV3-1, the J call TRBJ2-7; no reliable D call. Germline CDR1 and CDR2: LGHDT and YNNKEL (reference sequence). Trimming removed 7 bases from V and 1 base from J, with 8 bases in between. The CDR3 covers 12 residues. Here the CDR3 reads CASTPLSYEQYF. As DNA, the CDR3 is TGTGCCAGCACCCCCCTTTCCTACGAGCAGTACTTC.

The rearrangement joins TRBV12-3 or TRBV12-4 to TRBJ2-7; 7 nucleotides agree with TRBD1. The CDR3 covers 13 residues. Trimming at V came to 3 bases and at J to 4 bases, leaving 3 bases not matched to a gene. Here the CDR3 reads CASSLDRRYEQYF. CDR3 DNA sequence: TGTGCCAGCAGTTTGGACAGGAGGTACGAGCAGTACTTC.

This clonotype was picked up one time. The rearrangement links TRBV6-1 to TRBJ1-1; D unclear. The germline V gene has CDR1 MNHNS and CDR2 SASEGT. Trimming stripped 7 bases from V and 0 bases from J, with 9 bases between. The CDR3 totals 13 residues. The CDR3 coding sequence is TGTGCCAGCACTGATATAATGAACACTGAAGCTTTCTTT. This codes for CASTDIMNTEAFF.

The chain has TRBV19 and TRBJ2-7, with unresolved D. The germline V and J ends were trimmed by 5 bases and 3 bases, with 11 bases remaining between them. CDR3 length: 13 amino acids. Germline CDR1 LNHDA, CDR2 SQIVND (reference sequence). For the CDR3, the DNA is TGTGCCAGTAGTCCCCGGGCGTTCTACGAGCAGTACTTC. This gives the protein CASSPRAFYEQYF. Full variable domain (rest looked up from reference TRBV19 and TRBJ2-7): DGGITQSPKYLFRKEGQNVTLSCEQNLNHDAMYWYRQDPGQGLRLIYYSQIVNDFQKGDIAEGYSVSREKKESFPLTVTSAQKNPTAFYLCASSPRAFYEQYFGPGTRLTVT.

This chain connects TRBV6-1 to TRBJ1-1; D is possibly TRBD1 (5 bases). CDR1 is MNHNS, CDR2 SASEGT, per germline. The CDR3 sequence is 12 residues long. V lost 8 bases to trimming and J lost 7 bases, with 14 bases between them. CDR3 in amino acids: CASGRGVVEAFF. Written as DNA, the CDR3 is TGTGCCAGCGGCCGGGGGGTGGTTGAAGCTTTCTTT.

V usage is TRBV9 and J usage is TRBJ2-5, with D tentatively TRBD1 or TRBD2 (6 bases each). CDR1 is SGDLS and CDR2 is YYNGEE in the germline V gene. V shed 0 bases and J shed 5 bases, with 17 bases lying between them. The CDR3 extends over 16 amino acids. CDR3 bases: TGTGCCAGCAGCGTAGAGTTCGGGGGCCGTGGGGAGACCCAGTACTTC. This encodes CASSVEFGGRGETQYF.

This clonotype was counted at least ten times. V and J are TRBV20-1 and TRBJ1-2; TRBD1 matches 7 bases. After removal of 1 base from V and 4 bases from J, the junction contained 6 bases not matched to a gene. This CDR3 is built from 14 residues. CDR1 DFQATT and CDR2 SNEGSKA come from the germline V gene (reference sequence). The CDR3 reads CSARGTGAGYGYTF. As DNA, the CDR3 is TGCAGTGCTAGAGGCACAGGGGCGGGCTATGGCTACACCTTC.

The V call is TRBV19, the J call TRBJ1-1; no definite D call. This CDR3 region has 16 residues. CDR1 is LNHDA, CDR2 SQIVND, per germline (reference sequence). Deletions cut 6 bases from V and 1 base from J, with 18 bases between. In nucleotides, the CDR3 is TGTGCCAGTAGCCTGACACCGCTCACCTCGAACACTGAAGCTTTCTTT. Encoded protein: CASSLTPLTSNTEAFF.

This clonotype appeared many times. The chain joins TRBV24-1 to TRBJ2-7; a possible D gene is TRBD1 (6 bases). Trimming took 4 bases from V and 0 from J, leaving 15 bases between them. CDR3 length: 16 amino acids. The V gene's germline CDR1 is KGHDR and CDR2 SFDVKD. The CDR3 nucleotides read TGTGCCACCAGTGACTCACGACAGGTGGCCTCCTACGAGCAGTACTTC. As protein: CATSDSRQVASYEQYF.

This clonotype appeared many times. No conserved phenylalanine or tryptophan is present at the end of the CDR3, so a read error is the likely explanation. This chain links TRBV4-2 with TRBJ2-7; no clear D. Trimming shortened V by 2 bases and J by 3 bases, and 14 bases separated the two germline ends. Looked up from germline, CDR1 is LGHNA and CDR2 is YNFKEQ. The CDR3 spans 15 residues. CDR3 sequence: CASSQSAAWGYEQYL. CDR3 DNA: TGTGCCAGCAGCCAATCTGCTGCGTGGGGCTACGAGCAGTACCTC.

This clonotype was recorded many times. The chain links TRBV29-1 to TRBJ2-7; 8 nucleotides align to TRBD1. J lost 2 bases, V lost 1 base, and 4 bases had no gene match. This CDR3 contains 14 residues. Germline V gene data show CDR1 as SQVTM and CDR2 as ANQGSEA. CDR3 sequence: CSVEGTGIPYEQYF. The CDR3 DNA reads as TGCAGCGTTGAAGGGACAGGGATCCCCTACGAGCAGTACTTC.